This passage covers 4 T cell receptor beta chains from one sample sequenced in a study of T-cell reconstitution after alpha-beta-depleted transplantation in children. Construction of the TCRbeta library involved unique molecular identifiers. MiXCR, applied by TCRdb to the PCR reads, yields one record per CDR3 protein. The table lists about 360,000 distinct CDR3 sequences, about an eighth of them singletons. The source material was PBMCs, sampled from the stem cell graft. The source is a human donor who donated a stem cell graft to a child with Fanconi anemia.

The table lists this clonotype with a few counts. The CDR3 is CASSVRGLGLETQYF. The CDR3 nucleotides are TGTGCCAGCAGCGTCAGGGGACTAGGTCTGGAGACCCAGTACTTC. The chain links TRBV9 to TRBJ2-5; 8 nucleotides agree with TRBD2. The CDR3 extends over 15 amino acids. Germline V gene sequence: CDR1 SGDLS, CDR2 YYNGEE. V was clipped by 2 bases and J by 5 bases; unmatched bases: 8.

This clonotype was recorded a few times. The chain recombines TRBV3-1 with TRBJ2-5, with 11 bases that match TRBD2. The ends lost 5 bases at V and 0 bases at J; junction bases unmatched: 5. Looked up from germline, CDR1 is LGHDT and CDR2 is YNNKEL (reference sequence). CDR3 length equals 16 residues. The CDR3 sequence: CASSLGTSGHQETQYF. Here the CDR3 DNA reads TGTGCCAGCAGCTTAGGGACTAGCGGACACCAAGAGACCCAGTACTTC.

This clonotype has more than one count but fewer than ten. In DNA form, the CDR3 reads TGCGCCAGCACCCTAGGGGACGCTGGGGCCAACGTCCTGACTTTC. As protein: CASTLGDAGANVLTF. This chain uses TRBV5-1 with TRBJ2-6, with D perhaps given as TRBD1 or TRBD2 (5 bases each). The CDR3 has 15 residues. V shed 6 bases and J shed 2 bases, with 12 bases lying between them. Per germline, CDR1 SGHRS and CDR2 YFSETQ.

This clonotype was seen a handful of times. The V call is TRBV4-2, the J call TRBJ1-3, with a tentative D call TRBD1 (5 bases). The CDR3 covers 15 residues. Germline lookup yields CDR1 LGHNA and CDR2 YNFKEQ. The germline V and J ends were trimmed by 8 bases and 0 bases, with 14 bases remaining between them. The CDR3 loop reads CASGPGTTSGNTIYF. Here the CDR3 DNA reads TGTGCCAGCGGTCCCGGGACCACCTCTGGAAACACCATATATTTT.